Listed below are T cell receptor beta chains from one sample, sequenced in a study of cytomegalovirus exposure and HLA in healthy donors. TCRdb's copy holds only in-frame clones and misses some; the assay was immunoSEQ multiplex PCR. The sample lists over 110,000 clones, approximately 80% seen once, with about 6.6% in the top ten. Sequencing input: PBMCs. The receptors were sampled from a woman in her thirties or forties in good health and CMV-seropositive. The CDR3 runs from the conserved cysteine through the conserved F or W. The D gene is left open where the match is weak. A clone size is listed for some rows: how often the clone was seen (once, few, many), or a class if it is expanded.

. | TRBJ1-1 | . | TRBV7-2 | CASSFDSMNTEAFF | TGTGCCAGCAGCTTTGACAGCATGAACACTGAAGCTTTCTTT
. | TRBJ1-5 | TRBD1 | TRBV6-1 | CASRPGPGGYQPQHF | TGTGCCAGTAGACCGGGACCAGGGGGCTATCAGCCCCAGCATTTT
. | TRBJ1-4 | . | TRBV5-1 | CASSLDPATNEKLFF | TGCGCCAGCAGCTTGGATCCAGCGACTAATGAAAAACTGTTTTTT
. | TRBJ2-3 | . | TRBV5-8 | CASTRTAKTDTQYF | TGTGCCAGCACCAGGACAGCGAAAACAGATACGCAGTATTTT
. | TRBJ2-7 | . | TRBV25-1 | CASSSQPSYEQYF | TGTGCCAGCAGCTCTCAACCCAGCTACGAGCAGTACTTC
. | TRBJ1-1 | . | TRBV9 | CASSGGQKNTEAFF | TGTGCCAGCAGCGGAGGGCAGAAAAACACTGAAGCTTTCTTT
. | TRBJ1-4 | TRBD1 | TRBV5-1 | CASSSTGGFGEKLFF | TGCGCCAGCAGCTCTACAGGGGGTTTCGGTGAAAAACTGTTTTTT
. | TRBJ1-2 | . | TRBV5-4 | CASSLKGTNYGYTF | TGTGCCAGCAGCTTGAAGGGGACTAACTATGGCTACACCTTC
. | TRBJ2-7 | TRBD2 | TRBV5-1 | CASSQTSGRATAREQYF | TGCGCCAGCAGCCAGACTAGCGGGAGGGCCACGGCGAGGGAGCAGTACTTC
. | TRBJ1-5 | . | TRBV18 | CASSPGEYSNQPQHF | TGTGCCAGCTCACCAGGGGAGTATAGCAATCAGCCCCAGCATTTT
. | TRBJ1-2 | . | TRBV4-2 | CASSQDSYTFYGYTF | TGTGCCAGCAGCCAAGATTCTTACACCTTCTATGGCTACACCTTC
. | TRBJ2-5 | . | TRBV7-6 | CASSLAADSGTQYF | TGTGCCAGCAGCTTAGCTGCGGATTCGGGGACCCAGTACTTC
. | TRBJ1-4 | TRBD1 | TRBV7-9 | CASSVDREWVEKLFF | TGTGCCAGCAGCGTCGACAGGGAGTGGGTTGAAAAACTGTTTTTT
. | TRBJ2-3 | TRBD2 | TRBV29-1 | CSAQGGDTQYF | TGCAGCGCCCAGGGAGGGGATACGCAGTATTTT
. | TRBJ1-1 | . | TRBV7-9 | CASSLVGRRNTEAFF | TGTGCCAGCAGCTTAGTTGGCCGGAGGAACACTGAAGCTTTCTTT
few | TRBJ1-5 | TRBD1 | TRBV28 | CASSLDRDNQPQHF | TGTGCCAGCAGTCTGGACAGGGACAATCAGCCCCAGCATTTT
. | TRBJ2-3 | . | TRBV27 | CASSLIGTGTDTQYF | TGTGCCAGCAGTTTAATCGGAACGGGTACAGATACGCAGTATTTT
. | TRBJ1-2 | TRBD1 | TRBV5-4 | CASNDRGRAFDYGYTF | TGTGCCAGCAACGACAGGGGAAGGGCTTTCGACTATGGCTACACCTTC
once | TRBJ2-3 | TRBD2 | TRBV23-1 | CASSRTSGSADTQYF | TGCGCCAGCAGTCGGACTAGCGGGAGTGCAGATACGCAGTATTTT
once | TRBJ2-2 | TRBD1 | TRBV12-5 | CASGSYGTGNTGELFF | TGTGCTAGTGGCTCGTACGGGACAGGGAACACCGGGGAGCTGTTTTTT